This TCR beta chain was recovered during a study of blood T cell repertoires in COVID-19. Each recovered donor of Cohort 3 presented with two negative PCRs, clearance, or symptom resolution. Germline V gene data show CDR1 as SGHRS and CDR2 as YFSETQ. Unmatched junction bases numbered 5, after V lost 6 bases and J lost 6 bases. The CDR3 contains 13 residues. This clone was seen only once. Methods used by the authors: How many nucleated cells were present was estimated from reference gene primer amplification. Here immunoSEQ multiplex PCR was the method, and the copy in TCRdb shows in-frame clones only, minus some. The D gene and trimming were derived from the DNA, and the V and J assignments and clone size from that table. Here the sample spans hundreds of thousands of clones, over 80% being singletons.

The chain combines TRBV5-1 with TRBJ2-1; 8 nucleotides line up with TRBD1. Sequenced material: PBMCs or T cells enriched from blood (not recorded which). This receptor was taken from a woman between 18 and 29 years old who had recovered from COVID-19. CDR3 DNA sequence: TGCGCCAGCAACAATGGACAGGGCAATGAGCAGTTCTTC. This encodes CASNNGQGNEQFF.